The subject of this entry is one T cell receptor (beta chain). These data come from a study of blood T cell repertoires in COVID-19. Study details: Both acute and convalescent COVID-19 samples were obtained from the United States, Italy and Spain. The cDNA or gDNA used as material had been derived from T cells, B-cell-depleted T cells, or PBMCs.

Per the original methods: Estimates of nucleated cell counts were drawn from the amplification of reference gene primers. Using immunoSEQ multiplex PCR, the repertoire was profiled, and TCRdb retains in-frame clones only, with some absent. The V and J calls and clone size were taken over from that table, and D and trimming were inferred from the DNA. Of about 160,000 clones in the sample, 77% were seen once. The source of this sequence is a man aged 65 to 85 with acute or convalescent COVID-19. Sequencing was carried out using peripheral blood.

CDR3 nucleotides: TGTGCCAGCAGCTTAGGTCTAGCGGGGGGCCTAACCTCCTACAATGAGCAGTTCTTC. It encodes CASSLGLAGGLTSYNEQFF. The rearrangement links TRBV7-7 to TRBJ2-1, with 11 nucleotides matching TRBD2. The V gene end was trimmed by 1 base and the J gene end by 0 bases; junction bases not matched to a gene: 8. The CDR3 covers 19 residues. CDR1 and CDR2 (germline): SSHAT, FNYEAQ (reference sequence).